The 19 T cell receptor beta chains in this list originate from one sample, sequenced in a study of blood T cell repertoires in COVID-19. Assay used: immunoSEQ multiplex PCR; TCRdb lists only in-frame clones, some missing. The sample yields about 220,000 clones, around 80% seen once. Material for sequencing was peripheral blood. These receptors all stem from a woman in her 70s with acute or convalescent COVID-19.

This clone was recorded once. The chain recombines TRBV7-9 with TRBJ2-5; a weak D match, TRBD1 (6 bases). Trimming removed 5 bases at V and 3 bases at J, with 13 bases between. The V gene's germline CDR1 is SEHNR and CDR2 FQNEAQ (reference sequence). The CDR3 extends over 14 amino acids. DNA for the CDR3: TGTGCCAGCAGCATAGGGACAAATAAAGAGACCCAGTACTTC. It is translated as CASSIGTNKETQYF.

The rearrangement joins TRBV2 to TRBJ2-4; D perhaps matches TRBD2 (6 bases). V lost 4 bases and J lost 8, with 12 bases in between. The CDR3 loop spans 13 amino acids. Per the germline V gene, CDR1 is SNHLY and CDR2 is FYNNEI. CDR3 sequence reads: CASSGLVEDIQYF. The CDR3 bases are TGTGCCAGCAGTGGACTAGTGGAGGACATTCAGTACTTC.

This chain connects TRBV20-1 to TRBJ1-5; a weak D match, TRBD1 (6 bases). Germline V CDR1 and CDR2: DFQATT, SNEGSKA (reference sequence). Trimming shortened V by 3 bases and J by 1 base, and 13 bases separated the two germline ends. The CDR3 contains 15 residues. CDR3 in DNA: TGCAGTGCTAGTGTACAGGGTGCAAGCAATCAGCCCCAGCATTTT. Translating gives CSASVQGASNQPQHF.

This rearrangement joins TRBV14 to TRBJ2-4, with 9 bases aligning to TRBD1. CDR3 size: 14 residues. From germline, CDR1 is SGHDN and CDR2 FVKESK. With V trimmed by 4 bases and J by 6 bases, 4 bases remained unmatched. The CDR3 region has the DNA TGTGCCAGCAGCCCCGGGACAGGGCGAAACATTCAGTACTTC. Amino acids: CASSPGTGRNIQYF.

This clone was detected a few times. The chain links TRBV7-9 to TRBJ1-4; a weak D match, TRBD1 (6 bases). Germline V gene sequence: CDR1 SEHNR, CDR2 FQNEAQ (reference sequence). The CDR3 has 15 amino acids. V was pared by 1 base and J by 3 bases, with 9 bases between. The CDR3 DNA follows: TGTGCCAGCAGCTTAGGGGGGCAGCCTAATGAAAAACTGTTTTTT. Encoded protein: CASSLGGQPNEKLFF.

The chain joins TRBV4-1 to TRBJ1-2; TRBD1 matches at 7 bases. This CDR3 comprises 16 residues. Per germline, CDR1 MGHRA and CDR2 YSYEKL. With V trimmed by 1 base and J by 4 bases, 9 bases remained unmatched. The CDR3, as DNA: TGCGCCAGCAGCCAAGCATCAGTAGGGGGCGGCTATGGCTACACCTTC. The encoded protein is CASSQASVGGGYGYTF.

V gene TRBV10-3 combines with J gene TRBJ2-5, with 15 nucleotides matching TRBD2. Germline V gene lookup returns CDR1 ENHRY and CDR2 SYGVKD. The junction had 6 bases not matched to a gene; V was cut back by 11 bases and J by 5 bases. The length of the CDR3 is 14 residues. The CDR3 loop reads CASGLAGGAETQYF. The CDR3 DNA reads TGTGCCTCGGGACTAGCGGGGGGTGCGGAGACCCAGTACTTC.

This clone occurred a few times. The V gene is TRBV28, the J gene TRBJ1-2, with TRBD1 as a possible D gene (6 bases). Germline values: CDR1 MDHEN, CDR2 SYDVKM. The CDR3 sequence is 13 residues long. V was clipped by 6 bases and J by 2 bases, with 10 bases between them. The DNA for the CDR3 is TGTGCCAGCAGCCTCGGACAGAACTATGGCTACACCTTC. Its protein is CASSLGQNYGYTF.

The chain uses TRBV12-2 and TRBJ2-7; TRBD1 is the table's D call, not checked against the DNA. TRBV12-2 is deemed a pseudogene. The CDR3 has 14 residues. CDR3 in amino acids: CASRLTGGRYEQYF. CDR3 sequence (DNA): TGTGCAAGTCGCTTGACAGGGGGCAGGTACGAGCAGTACTTC.

This rearrangement joins TRBV25-1 to TRBJ1-1; D possibly corresponds to TRBD1 (6 bases). Deletions cut 6 bases from V and 1 base from J, with 12 bases between. Germline V gene sequence: CDR1 MGHDK, CDR2 SYGVNS. The CDR3 contains 14 residues. The CDR3: CASSNRVGNTEAFF. The CDR3 coding sequence is TGTGCCAGCAGCAACAGGGTAGGGAACACTGAAGCTTTCTTT.

The chain recombines TRBV5-1 with TRBJ2-3; TRBD2 is a possible D gene (5 bases). Germline values: CDR1 SGHRS, CDR2 YFSETQ. Trimming removed 0 bases at V and 5 bases at J, with 16 bases between. This CDR3 comprises 16 residues. The DNA for the CDR3 is TGCGCCAGCAGCTTGGCCACCACGGGGAGAATAGATACGCAGTATTTT. It translates to CASSLATTGRIDTQYF.

This sequence joins TRBV21-1 and TRBJ2-7; the table names TRBD1, a call not compared with the DNA. TRBV21-1 is an annotated pseudogene. The CDR3 consists of 13 residues. The CDR3 here is CASSKGTGDEQYV. CDR3 coding DNA: TGTGCCAGCAGCAAAGGGACAGGGGACGAGCAGTACGTC.

The chain carries TRBV2 and TRBJ1-1; 10 bases align to TRBD1. The CDR3 runs to 15 residues. CDR1 SNHLY and CDR2 FYNNEI come from the germline V gene. V lost 5 bases to trimming and J lost 0 bases; unmatched junction nucleotides: 3. The CDR3 nucleotides are TGTGCCAGCAGTCTAGGGACAGGGGTGAACACTGAAGCTTTCTTT. Translating it yields CASSLGTGVNTEAFF.

The chain links TRBV25-1 to TRBJ2-1, with TRBD2 identical over 8 bases. Germline V CDR1 and CDR2: MGHDK, SYGVNS. Losses at the gene ends were 4 bases for V and 7 bases for J; bases not matched to a gene: 9. The CDR3 totals 15 residues. The chain's CDR3 is CASSVSAGGLNEQFF. In DNA, the CDR3 is TGTGCCAGCAGTGTATCGGCGGGGGGTCTAAATGAGCAGTTCTTC.

The chain carries TRBV5-8 and TRBJ2-5; 7 bases line up with TRBD1. The CDR3 covers 13 residues. Per the germline V gene, CDR1 is SGHTS and CDR2 is YDEGEE. V dropped 7 bases and J dropped 4; count of bases not matched to a gene: 7. CDR3 bases: TGTGCCAGCGCTAGGGACAGATTAGAGACCCAGTACTTC. Its protein product is CASARDRLETQYF.

The gene calls are TRBV11-3 and TRBJ2-5; 8 nucleotides align to TRBD1. Losses at the gene ends were 4 bases for V and 5 bases for J; bases not matched to a gene: 12. The V gene's germline CDR1 is SGHNT and CDR2 YENEEA. This CDR3 has 16 residues. The CDR3 region is CASSYNPGTGSETQYF. The CDR3 DNA reads TGTGCCAGCAGCTATAACCCCGGGACAGGCTCCGAGACCCAGTACTTC.

This clone was observed a few times. The chain joins TRBV30 to TRBJ1-1; TRBD1 matches at 7 bases. With 5 bases clipped from V and 1 base from J, the junction kept 1 base outside the gene matches. The CDR3 length is 12 residues. Per germline, CDR1 GTSNPN and CDR2 SVGIG (reference sequence). The CDR3 DNA is TGTGCCTGGGGACAGGCGAACACTGAAGCTTTCTTT. Encoded protein: CAWGQANTEAFF. The whole variable domain, filled in from reference TRBV30 and TRBJ1-1, reads SQTIHQWPATLVQPVGSPLSLECTVEGTSNPNLYWYRQAAGRGLQLLFYSVGIGQISSEVPQNLSASRPQDRQFILSSKKLLLSDSGFYLCAWGQANTEAFFGQGTRLTVV.

This clone occurred once. J is TRBJ1-6 and V is TRBV11-1; D perhaps matches TRBD1 (5 bases). This CDR3 has 14 amino acids. Trimming took 4 bases from V and 8 from J, leaving 12 bases between them. CDR1 and CDR2 (germline): SGHAT, FQDESV (reference sequence). The DNA for the CDR3 is TGTGCCAGCAGCTCACGGGGGTTCGATTCACCCCTCCACTTT. As protein: CASSSRGFDSPLHF.

The rearrangement joins TRBV5-5 to TRBJ2-2; tentative D call: TRBD2 (5 bases). CDR3 length equals 15 residues. V shed 3 bases and J shed 3 bases, with 12 bases lying between them. Germline V CDR1 and CDR2: SGHKS, YYEKEE (reference sequence). The CDR3 sequence: CASSSVGLHTGELFF. The DNA for the CDR3 is TGTGCCAGCAGCTCGGTCGGACTCCACACCGGGGAGCTGTTTTTT.